What follows are 8 T cell receptor beta chains derived from one specimen sequenced in a study of shared clonotypes between healthy human individuals. Data came from immunoSEQ multiplex PCR; TCRdb stores just in-frame clones and leaves some out. This sample has 1.4 million or so clones, with approximately 98.5% found just once. The sample consisted of naive CD4+ T cells sorted from blood. Subset of the sample: CD45RA+ positively selected. The receptors shown here come from a man between 25 and 39 years old in good health.

In DNA, the CDR3 is TGTGCCAGCAGCTCAGGGACAGGGGGCTTTTTCTATGGCTACACCTTC. Protein product: CASSSGTGGFFYGYTF. The chain employs TRBV11-2 and TRBJ1-2, with TRBD1 matching 12 bases. Per the germline V gene, CDR1 is SGHAT and CDR2 is FQNNGV. This CDR3 spans 16 amino acids. V was clipped by 4 bases and J by 4 bases; unmatched bases: 7.

This rearrangement joins TRBV7-9 to TRBJ1-4; 8 bases are shared with TRBD1. Unmatched junction bases numbered 9, after V lost 5 bases and J lost 7 bases. The CDR3 is 15 amino acids. Germline V gene data show CDR1 as SEHNR and CDR2 as FQNEAQ (reference sequence). The CDR3 DNA reads as TGTGCCAGCAGCCGGAAGGACAGGGCAAGTGAAAAACTGTTTTTT. As protein: CASSRKDRASEKLFF. Based on the CDR3 plus reference TRBV7-9 and TRBJ1-4, the full variable domain is DTGVSQNPRHKITKRGQNVTFRCDPISEHNRLYWYRQTLGQGPEFLTYFQNEAQLEKSRLLSDRFSAERPKGSFSTLEIQRTEQGDSAMYLCASSRKDRASEKLFFGSGTQLSVL.

This chain connects TRBV6-5 to TRBJ1-4; 8 nucleotides match TRBD1. CDR1 MNHEY and CDR2 SVGAGI come from the germline V gene. J gave up 7 bases and V 5 bases, and 9 bases lay outside the gene matches. This CDR3 spans 15 amino acids. The DNA for the CDR3 is TGTGCCAGCAGTATACTAGGACAGGGTGGTGAAAAACTGTTTTTT. This encodes CASSILGQGGEKLFF.

In DNA form, the CDR3 reads TGTGCCAGCAGTTATTCAGCATTCACAGATACGCAGTATTTT. Translation: CASSYSAFTDTQYF. The chain employs TRBV27 and TRBJ2-3; D unresolved. The CDR3 runs 14 residues. V was trimmed by 4 bases and J by 2 bases, leaving 10 bases between them. Per germline, CDR1 MNHEY and CDR2 SMNVEV (reference sequence).

The chain is built from TRBV12-5 and TRBJ2-3; 7 nucleotides line up with TRBD2. This CDR3 is built from 18 residues. The junction had 12 bases not matched to a gene; V was cut back by 2 bases and J by 1 base. The germline V gene encodes CDR1 LGHNT and CDR2 FRNRAP. The CDR3 is CASGLPREASGGTDTQYF. The DNA of the CDR3 is TGTGCTAGTGGTTTGCCACGGGAGGCTAGCGGAGGCACAGATACGCAGTATTTT.

Only one count was recorded for this clone. This sequence joins TRBV18 and TRBJ1-1; D is ambiguous. The CDR3 totals 13 residues. Germline values: CDR1 KGHSH, CDR2 LQKENI. V gave up 5 bases and J gave up 1 base, with 8 bases separating them. The CDR3 reads CASSAGPNTEAFF. CDR3 sequence (DNA): TGTGCCAGCTCAGCCGGACCGAACACTGAAGCTTTCTTT. The full variable domain, with the rest looked up from reference TRBV18 and TRBJ1-1, is NAGVMQNPRHLVRRRGQEARLRCSPMKGHSHVYWYRQLPEEGLKFMVYLQKENIIDESGMPKERFSAEFPKEGPSILRIQQVVRGDSAAYFCASSAGPNTEAFFGQGTRLTVV.

This clone is a singleton in its sample. This same CDR3 is encoded by further DNA sequences in the sample. The chain joins TRBV15 to TRBJ2-7; TRBD1 agrees at 7 bases. This CDR3 has 14 amino acids. The V gene end was trimmed by 3 bases and the J gene end by 0 bases; junction bases not matched to a gene: 2. The germline V gene encodes CDR1 LNHNV and CDR2 YYDKDF (reference sequence). CDR3 residues: CATSRDRSSYEQYF. The DNA for the CDR3 is TGTGCCACCAGCAGGGACAGGAGCTCCTACGAGCAGTACTTC.

The J gene is TRBJ1-5, the V gene TRBV4-2; D perhaps matches TRBD1 (6 bases). CDR1 is LGHNA and CDR2 is YNFKEQ in the germline V gene. The CDR3 has 15 residues. The V end lost 1 base, the J end lost 9 bases, and 16 bases lay between the germline ends. CDR3 sequence (DNA): TGTGCCAGCAGCCAAGGGAGGGGGACTACGAGGCCCCAGCATTTT. It is translated as CASSQGRGTTRPQHF.